This T cell receptor (beta chain) was recovered during a study of blood T cells in healthy people across ages (dated by TCRdb to between 2014 and 2017). A note on the overall study: In model experiments, template switching captured about one uniquely barcoded TCR beta cDNA molecule for every two T cells. The study measured age-related changes in TCR beta repertoire diversity using deep sequencing normalized with unique cDNA molecular identifiers. Donors were grouped into four age groups: young (average 16 years), middle-aged (around 39), aged (around 60) and long-lived (around 80). To avoid experimental bias, donors of different ages were spread randomly across the sequencing lanes. For two donors (one aged 18 to 29 and one aged 80 or older), the study analyzed two additional independent replicas of 1 million unique cDNA reads from the same blood draw.

CDR1 and CDR2, per the germline V gene, are MNHNS and SASEGT. V lost 7 bases and J lost 4 bases, and the count of bases not matched to a germline gene is 3. Inclusive of the bounding cysteine and phenylalanine, the CDR3 is 13 residues long. Only CDR3 DNA is held: 39 bases, read in frame from base 1. Library preparation was by 5' RACE. A second PCR of roughly 7 to 11 cycles was performed with a sample-barcoded 5' primer and a J-beta primer mix. Each TCR beta cDNA molecule received a unique molecular identifier from a template-switch 5' adaptor carrying 12 random nucleotides. At least 2.5 million CDR3-containing paired-end reads were obtained from each sample. All of the RNA was converted into first-strand cDNA using the Mint cDNA synthesis kit, with a TRBC-specific oligonucleotide serving as the primer. Following uracil-DNA glycosylase treatment, all cDNA underwent a first 18-cycle PCR with the universal primers M1SS and BC2_uni_R. The paper's data handling went like this. Each sample was normalized by randomly selecting 1 million high-quality reads, each carrying a distinct molecular identifier. Reads with shared molecular identifiers were discarded instead of being binned into consensus sequences. MiTCR, set to a Q25 quality threshold and the strictest error-elimination algorithm, was used for CDR3 identification, clonotype clustering and error correction. A nonparametric unseen species model with Euler transformation was used to estimate lower-bound total TCR beta diversity. TCRdb itself trimmed the public reads at Q25 with fastp, ran MiXCR and retained productive beta chains. Every distinct CDR3 protein forms one entry, paired with its most common genes and DNA. TCRdb's processing, not the authors' own work, is the source of the V and J calls. Present in this sample are approximately 2,000,000 distinct CDR3 sequences, roughly two fifths of which were seen just once. The ten biggest clones cover roughly 24% of the sample.

The paper's findings and limits, for the study overall: Estimates of total diversity from one million sequenced T cells were regarded as lower bounds and underestimates. Donor CMV infection status was unknown, potentially confounding age-related changes in expanded clonotypes. Because profiling used bulk unsorted PBMCs, naive and antigen-experienced compartments could not be compared conclusively. The percentage of naive T cells measured by flow cytometry correlated strongly with observed TCR beta diversity. As age increased, observed TCR beta diversity per million T cells dropped in a roughly linear way, and a significant reduction was already evident by age approximately 40. The long-lived group showed more naive CD4+ T cells, fewer expanded clones and increased TCR diversity than the aged group, suggesting age selection.

Donors were 40 or so systemically healthy Caucasian individuals from Russia aged roughly 6 to 90 years. Each donor gave ten milliliters of peripheral blood, drawn into EDTA-treated Vacutainer tubes. Ficoll-Paque density-gradient centrifugation was used to isolate PBMCs, with at least 6.5 million per sample. Total RNA was extracted from PBMCs with Trizol reagent, with at least 5 micrograms obtained per sample. The percentages of naive CD45RAhigh/CD27high T cells were determined by flow cytometry on a PBMC aliquot from every donor. Regarding this clonotype: What this receptor recognizes is not known. No much larger clonotype is one base removed from it; base qualities were not supplied.

The sequenced material came from blood. The chain was built from TRBV6-1 and TRBJ1-5, and TRBD1 aligns with 8 junction nucleotides. The receptor was derived from a human donor in good health. The sequenced DNA: TGTGCCAGCACGACAGGGGATAATCAGCCCCAGCATTTT. Its protein reads: CASTTGDNQPQHF.